This T cell receptor (beta chain) derives from a study of blood T cells in healthy people across ages. Study conclusions and caveats: Roughly linear age-related decline in beta diversity appeared, significant by age 40.

The authors ran a second PCR of about 6 to 11 cycles using a sample-barcoded 5' primer and a J-beta primer mix. MiXCR was run by TCRdb on the 5' RACE reads, yielding one entry per CDR3 protein. The sample lists 650,000 to 700,000 distinct CDR3 sequences, 40% to 65% seen once, with roughly 14% in the top ten. The CDR3 covers 15 residues. V gave up 5 bases and J gave up 5 bases; unmatched junction bases: 7. Germline V gene lookup returns CDR1 SGHVS and CDR2 FNYEAQ. In the case of this clonotype: The antigen remains undetermined.

The chain is built from TRBV7-6 and TRBJ2-3; 10 bases are a match to TRBD2. The sample was blood. The origin of this receptor is a woman aged 80 or older in good health. In DNA form, the CDR3 reads TGTGCCAGCAGCCCTAGCGGGGGCTCTGGAGATACGCAGTATTTT. It yields the protein CASSPSGGSGDTQYF. Looking up the rest from reference TRBV7-6 and TRBJ2-3 gives the full variable domain: GAGVSQSPRYKVTKRGQDVALRCDPISGHVSLYWYRQALGQGPEFLTYFNYEAQQDKSGLPNDRFSAERPEGSISTLTIQRTEQRDSAMYRCASSPSGGSGDTQYFGPGTRLTVL.